Detailed here is one TCR beta chain. This sample is part of a study of blood T cells in healthy people across ages. Next came a second PCR, run for about 6 to 12 cycles, which used a sample-barcoded 5' primer along with a J-beta primer mix. MiXCR, applied by TCRdb to the 5' RACE reads, yields one record per CDR3 protein. The sample lists 600,000 to 800,000 distinct CDR3 sequences; about 51% were seen once. This CDR3 comprises 15 residues. Trimming took 8 bases from V and 3 from J, leaving 16 bases between them. Germline CDR1 MNHNY, CDR2 SVGAGI (reference sequence). The sequencing input was blood. The sequence was collected from a woman older than 75 in good health. The chain recombines TRBV6-6 with TRBJ1-4, with D tentatively TRBD1 (6 bases). The CDR3 DNA is TGTGCCAGCGGGGGCAGCCCTCCGGCTAATGAAAAACTGTTTTTT. Translating gives CASGGSPPANEKLFF.